These 11 T cell receptor beta chains came from one sample sequenced in a study of blood T cell repertoires in COVID-19. Only in-frame clones appear in the TCRdb table, and some are missing; sequencing was by immunoSEQ multiplex PCR. The sample gives about 270,000 clones, around 90% of which show up once; about 1% is in the top ten. The sample taken for sequencing was PBMCs or T cells enriched from blood (not recorded which). The receptor set was obtained from a woman aged 25-40 years who had recovered from COVID-19.

The rearrangement joins TRBV30 to TRBJ1-2; no reliable D call. CDR1 is GTSNPN, CDR2 SVGIG, per germline (reference sequence). The CDR3 runs 13 residues. Trimming shortened V by 3 bases and J by 3 bases, and 11 bases separated the two germline ends. The CDR3 DNA follows: TGTGCCTGGAGCGACATCGGGGACTATGGCTACACCTTC. Encoded protein: CAWSDIGDYGYTF.

For this clone: A much bigger clone sits one base away, suggesting this may be a read error. V and J are TRBV6-5 and TRBJ1-1; tentative D call: TRBD1 (6 bases). The CDR3 is made up of 13 amino acids. Deletions cut 4 bases from V and 1 base from J, with 7 bases between. Germline V gives CDR1 MNHEY, CDR2 SVGAGI. The CDR3 nucleotides read TGTGCCAGCAGTTCACAGGGGAACACTGAAGCTTTCTTT. This codes for CASSSQGNTEAFF.

The rearrangement uses TRBV28 and TRBJ1-5; the match to TRBD1 covers 7 bases. Looked up from germline, CDR1 is MDHEN and CDR2 is SYDVKM. V gave up 6 bases and J gave up 5 bases; unmatched junction bases: 10. The CDR3 is 15 residues long. The CDR3 loop reads CASSLFRDRYQPQHF. The CDR3, as DNA: TGTGCCAGCAGCCTCTTCCGGGACAGATATCAGCCCCAGCATTTT.

The chain uses TRBV2 and TRBJ1-2, with unresolved D. The CDR3 contains 14 residues. Germline CDR1 SNHLY, CDR2 FYNNEI. V lost 6 bases and J 0 bases, leaving 11 bases between the germline ends. The CDR3 region is CASSSDNANYGYTF. The CDR3 DNA is TGTGCCAGCAGCTCCGACAACGCTAACTATGGCTACACCTTC.

This rearrangement joins TRBV9 to TRBJ1-4; 10 bases are a match to TRBD1. V lost 3 bases to trimming and J lost 7 bases; unmatched junction nucleotides: 12. Germline V gene lookup returns CDR1 SGDLS and CDR2 YYNGEE. This CDR3 spans 17 amino acids. The CDR3 sequence is CASSASPGTGEAEKLFF. For the CDR3, the DNA is TGTGCCAGCAGCGCAAGTCCCGGGACAGGGGAGGCTGAAAAACTGTTTTTT.

The sample holds one count of this clone. The chain recombines TRBV6-2 or TRBV6-3 with TRBJ2-1, with 7 positions matching TRBD2. With V trimmed by 5 bases and J by 2 bases, 6 bases remained unmatched. This CDR3 comprises 15 residues. CDR1 MNHEY and CDR2 SVGEGT come from the germline V gene. Here the CDR3 DNA reads TGTGCCAGCAGTCCCGGGAGGATCCCCTACAATGAGCAGTTCTTC. Translating it yields CASSPGRIPYNEQFF.

The V gene is TRBV5-1, the J gene TRBJ2-2, with 7 bases lining up with TRBD1. V lost 5 bases, J lost 2 bases, and 3 bases stayed unmatched. The CDR3 consists of 14 residues. From germline, CDR1 is SGHRS and CDR2 YFSETQ. For the CDR3, the DNA is TGCGCCAGCAGTGCAGGGGGAAACACCGGGGAGCTGTTTTTT. Its translation is CASSAGGNTGELFF.

The chain uses TRBV7-6 and TRBJ2-3, with D tentatively TRBD2 (6 bases). Trimming stripped 2 bases from V and 5 bases from J, with 11 bases between. Germline V gives CDR1 SGHVS, CDR2 FNYEAQ. The CDR3 consists of 14 residues. Here the CDR3 DNA reads TGTGCCAGCAGCTTACTAGCGCAAGGAGATACGCAGTATTTT. Its protein product is CASSLLAQGDTQYF.

The chain joins TRBV4-2 to TRBJ1-1; TRBD1 agrees at 7 bases. The CDR3 is 15 amino acids. CDR1 is LGHNA, CDR2 YNFKEQ, per germline. V shed 4 bases and J 3 bases; nucleotides not matched to a gene: 8. The chain's CDR3 is CASSRTPTGDTEAFF. CDR3 in DNA: TGTGCCAGCAGCCGCACCCCTACAGGGGACACTGAAGCTTTCTTT.

This clone was observed once. The chain couples TRBV4-1 to TRBJ1-2, with D maybe TRBD1 (6 bases). Germline V gene sequence: CDR1 MGHRA, CDR2 YSYEKL. Trimming pared 0 bases from V and 8 bases from J, leaving 16 bases between. The CDR3 sequence is 15 residues long. The CDR3 DNA is TGCGCCAGCAGCCAAGATCCAAACCAGGGGTACGGCTACACCTTC. It is translated as CASSQDPNQGYGYTF.

The V gene is TRBV3-1 (or the pseudogene TRBV3-2), the J gene TRBJ2-3, with 7 bases that match TRBD2. Germline CDR1 is LGHDT and CDR2 is YNNKEL (reference sequence). Trimming removed 4 bases from V and 5 bases from J; junction bases left unmatched: 6. The CDR3 length is 14 residues. The CDR3 DNA sequence: TGTGCCAGCAGCCTCGGACTAGTCGAAGATACGCAGTATTTT. Its protein is CASSLGLVEDTQYF.